This TCR beta chain was captured in a study of blood T cell repertoires in COVID-19. The overall study: The origin of the acute and convalescent COVID-19 samples was the United States, Italy and Spain.

The repertoire was sequenced with immunoSEQ multiplex PCR; TCRdb's copy has only in-frame clones and lacks some. Seen here are 270,000 or so clones, approximately 86% observed once, and the top ten hold about 10%. CDR3 length: 14 amino acids. Per the germline V gene, CDR1 is PRHDT and CDR2 is FYEKMQ (reference sequence). Trimming took 3 bases from V and 5 from J; bases not matched to a gene: 3. This chain connects TRBV13 to TRBJ2-7, with TRBD2 matching over 11 bases. Sequencing used peripheral blood. This clonotype originated in a man aged 40-49 years with active or convalescent COVID-19. CDR3 loop: CASSFSGRVHEQYF. CDR3 sequence (DNA): TGTGCCAGCAGCTTTAGCGGGAGGGTCCACGAGCAGTACTTC.